In this sample, the clone carrying this T cell receptor beta chain turned up many times. Both iRepertoire HTBI primers and Arm-PCR of CDR3 regions were used to build the TCR beta libraries. A single record per CDR3 protein comes from TCRdb applying MiXCR to the multiplex PCR reads. Among 400,000 to 500,000 distinct CDR3 sequences listed, about 15% were seen once. This specimen comes from a study of regulatory T cells in long-lasting Graves disease. Looked up from germline, CDR1 is MNHNS and CDR2 is SASEGT. The CDR3 totals 17 residues. V was pared by 6 bases and J by 3 bases, with 14 bases of the junction left unmatched. The time point was: newly diagnosed GD, antithyroid drugs for less than 3 months. Researchers made the TCR library from RNA that was extracted from PBMCs. American Thyroid Association guidelines served as the basis for diagnosing Graves' disease. These data also featured in a second study, about T cells in Graves' hyperthyroidism and ophthalmopathy. That report notes: Blood also held most thyroid clonotypes expanded beyond 0.001.

This sequence joins TRBV6-1 and TRBJ1-5, with 7 bases fitting TRBD1. The sequencing here drew on peripheral blood mononuclear cells (PBMCs), taken at new diagnosis, from a patient treated with antithyroid drugs. The source of this sequence is a woman aged 45-65 years with Graves disease. As DNA, the CDR3 is TGTGCCAGCAGCTGGAACCCCGACAGGGTCCTCAATCAGCCCCAGCATTTT. Encoded protein: CASSWNPDRVLNQPQHF.